The entry that follows covers one T cell receptor (beta chain) sequence. Its antigen remains undetermined. No much larger clone exists at a distance of one base, and base qualities are not known. The data originate from a study of control samples from healthy donors and cancer patients (dated by TCRdb to 2018 to 2020). V and J are truncated by 0 bases and 1 base respectively, leaving an intervening sequence of 1 base. CDR1 is given as SGHTS and CDR2 as YDEGEE, both from the germline V gene. From cysteine to phenylalanine, the CDR3 is 12 amino acids long. Just CDR3 DNA is preserved here, 36 bases in frame from base 1. Libraries were built with the immunoSEQ multiplex PCR assay. This is the immuneACCESS table as TCRdb keeps it, with only in-frame sequences that have V and J called. A part of the clones is gone; compared with another copy, unresolved V genes explain less than half, and the rest is unexplained. The sample table contains over 85,000 clones; only one count was recorded for around 89% of them. Roughly 4% of the sample is in the top ten clones.

The rearrangement combines TRBV5-8 with TRBJ2-5; the D gene cannot be resolved reliably. Material for sequencing was PBMCs. The clonotype was recovered from a woman aged 55-69 years with lung cancer. The CDR3 sequence is CASSLAQETQYF. The sequenced DNA: TGTGCCAGCAGCTTGGCCCAAGAGACCCAGTACTTC.